This TCR beta chain was identified in a study of blood T cell repertoires in COVID-19. For the study at large: COVID-19 samples, acute and convalescent, were from the United States, Italy and Spain. The cDNA or gDNA used as material had been derived from T cells, B-cell-depleted T cells, or PBMCs.

In the authors' methods: For nucleated cells, counts were estimated from reference gene primer amplification. Clones were sequenced by immunoSEQ multiplex PCR, and TCRdb holds only the in-frame ones, with some missing. V and J calls and clone size are as listed in that table; D and trimming were resolved from the DNA. Of tens of thousands of clones in the sample, approximately 90% were seen once. With 4 bases clipped from V and 4 bases from J, the junction kept 9 bases outside the gene matches. The CDR3 covers 15 residues. In germline, CDR1 is SGHNT, CDR2 YYREEE (reference sequence). The source of this sequence is an elderly woman with acute or convalescent COVID-19. Sequenced material: peripheral blood. V usage is TRBV5-4 and J usage is TRBJ2-7; 9 nucleotides match TRBD1. CDR3 sequence: CASSLPGQGKYEQYF. CDR3 DNA sequence: TGTGCCAGCAGCCTACCGGGACAGGGAAAATACGAGCAGTACTTC. Supplemented by reference TRBV5-4 and TRBJ2-7, the full variable domain reads ETGVTQSPTHLIKTRGQQVTLRCSSQSGHNTVSWYQQALGQGPQFIFQYYREEENGRGNFPPRFSGLQFPNYSSELNVNALELDDSALYLCASSLPGQGKYEQYFGPGTRLTVT.